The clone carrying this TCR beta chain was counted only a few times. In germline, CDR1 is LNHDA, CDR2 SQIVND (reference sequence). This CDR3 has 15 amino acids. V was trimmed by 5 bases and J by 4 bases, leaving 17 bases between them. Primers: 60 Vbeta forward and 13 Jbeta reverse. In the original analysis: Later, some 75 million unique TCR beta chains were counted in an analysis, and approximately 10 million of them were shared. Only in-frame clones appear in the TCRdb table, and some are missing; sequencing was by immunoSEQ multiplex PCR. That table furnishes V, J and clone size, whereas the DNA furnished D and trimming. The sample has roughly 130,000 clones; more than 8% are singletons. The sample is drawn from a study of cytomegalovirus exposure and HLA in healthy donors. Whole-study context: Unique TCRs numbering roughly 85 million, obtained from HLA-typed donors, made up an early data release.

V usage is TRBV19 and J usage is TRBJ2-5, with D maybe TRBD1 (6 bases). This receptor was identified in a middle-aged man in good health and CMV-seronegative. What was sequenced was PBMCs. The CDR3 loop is CASSPAGQRAETQYF. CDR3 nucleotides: TGTGCCAGTAGTCCCGCCGGACAGAGGGCAGAGACCCAGTACTTC.